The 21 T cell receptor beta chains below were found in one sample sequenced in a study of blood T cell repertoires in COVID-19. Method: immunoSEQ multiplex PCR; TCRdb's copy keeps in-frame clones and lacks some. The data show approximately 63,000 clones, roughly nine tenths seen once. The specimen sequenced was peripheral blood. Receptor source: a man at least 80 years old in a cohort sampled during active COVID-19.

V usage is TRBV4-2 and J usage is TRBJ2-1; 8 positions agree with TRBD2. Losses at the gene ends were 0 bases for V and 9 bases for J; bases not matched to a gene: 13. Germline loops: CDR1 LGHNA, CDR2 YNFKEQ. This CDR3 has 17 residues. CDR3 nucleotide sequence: TGTGCCAGCAGCCAAGACCCCCGCGGGGGGCCTAGGAGTGAGCAGTTCTTC. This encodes CASSQDPRGGPRSEQFF.

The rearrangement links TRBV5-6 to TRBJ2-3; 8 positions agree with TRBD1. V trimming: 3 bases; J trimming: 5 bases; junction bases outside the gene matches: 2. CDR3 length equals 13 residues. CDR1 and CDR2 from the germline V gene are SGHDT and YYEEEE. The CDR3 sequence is CASSYGTGDTQYF. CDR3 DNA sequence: TGTGCCAGCAGCTATGGGACAGGAGATACGCAGTATTTT.

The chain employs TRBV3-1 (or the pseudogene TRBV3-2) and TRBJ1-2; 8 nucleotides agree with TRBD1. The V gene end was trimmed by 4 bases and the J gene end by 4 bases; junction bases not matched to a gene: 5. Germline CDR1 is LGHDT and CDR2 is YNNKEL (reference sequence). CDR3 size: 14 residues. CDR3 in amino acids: CASSPTGEGYGYTF. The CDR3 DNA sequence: TGTGCCAGCAGCCCGACAGGGGAGGGCTATGGCTACACCTTC.

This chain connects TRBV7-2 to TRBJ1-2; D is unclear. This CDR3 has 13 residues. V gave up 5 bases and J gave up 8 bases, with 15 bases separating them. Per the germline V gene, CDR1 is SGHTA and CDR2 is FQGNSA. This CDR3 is CASSLGRVRGYTF. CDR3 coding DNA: TGTGCCAGCAGCCTAGGGAGGGTGCGAGGCTACACCTTC.

This CDR3 reads CASSLAPSGGSNEQFF. In nucleotides, the CDR3 is TGCGCCAGCAGCTTGGCCCCTAGCGGGGGGTCGAATGAGCAGTTCTTC. The rearrangement uses TRBV5-1 and TRBJ2-1; 11 nucleotides align to TRBD2. The length of the CDR3 is 16 residues. With V trimmed by 0 bases and J by 7 bases, 6 bases remained unmatched. CDR1 and CDR2 (germline): SGHRS, YFSETQ.

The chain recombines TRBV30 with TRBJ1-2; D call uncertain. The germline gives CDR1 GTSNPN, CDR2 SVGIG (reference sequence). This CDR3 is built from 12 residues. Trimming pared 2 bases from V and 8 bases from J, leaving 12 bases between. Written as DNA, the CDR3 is TGTGCCTGGAGTATGGAGGGAAGGGGCTACACCTTC. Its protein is CAWSMEGRGYTF.

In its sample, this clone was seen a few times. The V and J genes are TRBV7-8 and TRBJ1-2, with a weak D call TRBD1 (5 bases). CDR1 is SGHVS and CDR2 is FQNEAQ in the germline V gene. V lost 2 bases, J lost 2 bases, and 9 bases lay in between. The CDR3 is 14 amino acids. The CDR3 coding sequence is TGTGCCAGCAGCTTATCGTCAGGGAACTATGGCTACACCTTC. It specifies CASSLSSGNYGYTF.

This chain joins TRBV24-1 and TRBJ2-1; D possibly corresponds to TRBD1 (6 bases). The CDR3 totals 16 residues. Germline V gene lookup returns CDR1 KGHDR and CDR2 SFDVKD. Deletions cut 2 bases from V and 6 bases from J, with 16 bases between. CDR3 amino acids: CATSDSGTWDGNEQFF. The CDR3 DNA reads TGTGCCACCAGTGATTCGGGGACATGGGATGGCAATGAGCAGTTCTTC.

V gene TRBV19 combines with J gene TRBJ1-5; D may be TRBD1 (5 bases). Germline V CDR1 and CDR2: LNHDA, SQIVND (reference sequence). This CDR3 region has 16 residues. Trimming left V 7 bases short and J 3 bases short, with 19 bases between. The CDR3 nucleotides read TGTGCCAGTACGGAGGGGCGCCGAAGTTTCAATCAGCCCCAGCATTTT. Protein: CASTEGRRSFNQPQHF.

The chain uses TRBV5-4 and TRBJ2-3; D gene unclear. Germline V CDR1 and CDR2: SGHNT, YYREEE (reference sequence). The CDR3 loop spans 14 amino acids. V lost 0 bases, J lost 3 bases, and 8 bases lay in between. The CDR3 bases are TGTGCCAGCAGCTTGGAGCCGGGTACAGATACGCAGTATTTT. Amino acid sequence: CASSLEPGTDTQYF.

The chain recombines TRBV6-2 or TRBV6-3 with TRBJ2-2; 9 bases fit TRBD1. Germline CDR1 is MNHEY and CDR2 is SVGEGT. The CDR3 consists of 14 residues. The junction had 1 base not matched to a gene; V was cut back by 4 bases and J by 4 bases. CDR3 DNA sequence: TGTGCCAGCAGTTGGACAGGGGCCACCGGGGAGCTGTTTTTT. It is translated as CASSWTGATGELFF.

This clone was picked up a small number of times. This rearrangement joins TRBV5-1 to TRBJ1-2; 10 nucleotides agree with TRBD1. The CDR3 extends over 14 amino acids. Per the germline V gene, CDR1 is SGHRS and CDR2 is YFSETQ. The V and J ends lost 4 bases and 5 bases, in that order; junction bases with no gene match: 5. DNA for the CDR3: TGCGCCAGCAGCGGCGGACAGGGGGGGTATGGCTACACCTTC. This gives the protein CASSGGQGGYGYTF.

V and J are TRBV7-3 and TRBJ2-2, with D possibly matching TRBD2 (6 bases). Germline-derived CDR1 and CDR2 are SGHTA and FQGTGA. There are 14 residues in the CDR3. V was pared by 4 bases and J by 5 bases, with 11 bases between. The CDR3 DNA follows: TGTGCCAGCAGCTCCGGGGGAGGAACCGGGGAGCTGTTTTTT. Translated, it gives CASSSGGGTGELFF.

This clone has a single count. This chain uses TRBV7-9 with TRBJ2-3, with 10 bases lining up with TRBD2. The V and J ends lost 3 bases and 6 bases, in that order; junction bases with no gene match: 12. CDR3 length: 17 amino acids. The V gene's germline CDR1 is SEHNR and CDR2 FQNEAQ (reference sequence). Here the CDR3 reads CASSFDSPSGSRDTQYF. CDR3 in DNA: TGTGCCAGCAGCTTCGATTCCCCTAGCGGGAGTAGGGATACGCAGTATTTT.

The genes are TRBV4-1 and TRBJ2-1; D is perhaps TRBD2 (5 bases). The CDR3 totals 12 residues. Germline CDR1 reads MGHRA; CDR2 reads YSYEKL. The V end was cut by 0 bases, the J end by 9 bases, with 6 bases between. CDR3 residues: CASSQDSVEQFF. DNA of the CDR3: TGCGCCAGCAGCCAAGATAGCGTTGAGCAGTTCTTC.

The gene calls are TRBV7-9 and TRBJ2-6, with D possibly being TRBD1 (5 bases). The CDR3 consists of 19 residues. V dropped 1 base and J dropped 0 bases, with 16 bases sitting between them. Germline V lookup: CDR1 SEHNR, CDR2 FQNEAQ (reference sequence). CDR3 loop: CASSLGYSAGPSGANVLTF. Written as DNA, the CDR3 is TGTGCCAGCAGCTTAGGTTACTCGGCAGGGCCCTCTGGGGCCAACGTCCTGACTTTC.

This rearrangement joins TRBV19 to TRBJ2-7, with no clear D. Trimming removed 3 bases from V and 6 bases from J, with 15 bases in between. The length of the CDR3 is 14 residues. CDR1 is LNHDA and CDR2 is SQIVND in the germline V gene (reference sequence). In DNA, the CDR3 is TGTGCCAGTAGTATTGAGTGGAGTTTCGGCGAGCAGTACTTC. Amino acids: CASSIEWSFGEQYF.

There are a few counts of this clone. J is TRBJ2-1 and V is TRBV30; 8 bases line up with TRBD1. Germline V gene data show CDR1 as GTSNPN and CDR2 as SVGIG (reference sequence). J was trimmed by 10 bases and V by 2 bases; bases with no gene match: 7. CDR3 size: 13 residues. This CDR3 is CAWSPQGAREQFF. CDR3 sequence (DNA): TGTGCCTGGAGTCCGCAGGGGGCACGCGAGCAGTTCTTC.

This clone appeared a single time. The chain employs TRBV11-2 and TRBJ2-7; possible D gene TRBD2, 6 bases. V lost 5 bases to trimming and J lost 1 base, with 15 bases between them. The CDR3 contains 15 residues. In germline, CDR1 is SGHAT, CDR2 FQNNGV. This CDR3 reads CASSPNPGTSYEQYF. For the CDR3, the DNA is TGTGCCAGCAGCCCGAATCCCGGGACTTCCTACGAGCAGTACTTC.

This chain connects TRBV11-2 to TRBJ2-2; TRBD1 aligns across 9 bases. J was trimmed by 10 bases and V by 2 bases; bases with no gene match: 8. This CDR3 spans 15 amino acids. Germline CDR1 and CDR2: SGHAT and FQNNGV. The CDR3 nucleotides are TGTGCCAGCAGCTTAAACGGACAGGGGACTTCGGAGCTGTTTTTT. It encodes CASSLNGQGTSELFF.

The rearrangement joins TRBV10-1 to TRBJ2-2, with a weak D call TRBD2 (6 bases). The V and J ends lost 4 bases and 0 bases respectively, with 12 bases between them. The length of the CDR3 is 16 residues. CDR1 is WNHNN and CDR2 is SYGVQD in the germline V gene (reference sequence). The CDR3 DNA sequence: TGCGCCAGCAGTGCCGGCGGGGCCGCGAACACCGGGGAGCTGTTTTTT. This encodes CASSAGGAANTGELFF.